The rows below give T cell receptor beta chains drawn from one sample of a study of CD8+CD57+ T cells in acquired aplastic anemia. TCRdb passed the reads through MiXCR, listing each CDR3 protein once. The sample lists under 200,000 distinct CDR3 sequences, about 45% occurring once. The sample consisted of sorted CD4+, CD8+, or CD8+CD57+ T cells (not recorded which) from PBMCs. The origin of the receptors is a human donor with aplastic anemia. Each CDR3 is given with its conserved first and last residue. The D gene is left open where the match is weak. Size is stated for part of the rows, as once, few or many counts, or as a class when the clone is expanded.

.	TRBJ2-6	TRBV11-2	.	CASSLEGAGTSVLTF	TGTGCCAGCAGCTTAGAGGGTGCTGGGACCAGCGTCCTGACTTTC
.	TRBJ1-1	TRBV5-6	many	CAITRARSTEAFF	TGTGCCATAACAAGGGCGCGCAGCACTGAAGCTTTCTTT
TRBD1	TRBJ2-1	TRBV2	.	CASSRGDRGRNEQFF	TGTGCCAGCTCCCGGGGGGACAGGGGGAGAAATGAGCAGTTCTTC
TRBD1	TRBJ1-3	TRBV5-4	.	CASSRWTTGGSGNTIYF	TGTGCCAGCAGCCGCTGGACGACAGGGGGTTCTGGAAACACCATATATTTT
.	TRBJ1-2	TRBV10-3	.	CAISEGRTSYGYTF	TGTGCCATCAGTGAGGGGAGAACTTCTTATGGCTACACCTTC
TRBD2	TRBJ2-1	TRBV10-2	.	CASSPPLAGGPNEQFF	TGCGCCAGCAGTCCACCACTAGCGGGAGGGCCCAATGAGCAGTTCTTC
.	TRBJ1-1	TRBV14	.	CASSHRDPMNTEAFF	TGTGCCAGCAGCCACAGGGATCCCATGAACACTGAAGCTTTCTTT
.	TRBJ1-6	TRBV9	many	CASSVVDSPISPLHF	TGTGCCAGCAGCGTAGTGGACTCACCGATTTCACCCCTCCACTTT
TRBD1	TRBJ2-7	TRBV29-1	.	CSVRQGSHEQYF	TGCAGCGTCCGACAGGGGAGCCACGAGCAGTACTTC
TRBD2	TRBJ2-3	TRBV7-2	.	CASTATSGDTQYF	TGTGCCAGCACCGCGACTAGCGGAGATACGCAGTATTTT
.	TRBJ1-6	TRBV19	many	CASQKSPTGFNSPLHF	TGTGCCAGCCAAAAGTCCCCTACAGGGTTCAATTCACCCCTCCACTTT
TRBD1	TRBJ2-3	TRBV19	many	CASSMDRAGDTQYF	TGTGCCAGTAGTATGGACAGGGCCGGAGATACGCAGTATTTT
TRBD1	TRBJ2-3	TRBV15	once	CATSRDGQVSTDTQYF	TGTGCCACCAGCAGAGATGGACAGGTCAGCACAGATACGCAGTATTTT
TRBD2	TRBJ2-3	TRBV5-1	.	CASSHPGTSVVTQYF	TGCGCCAGCAGCCATCCCGGGACTAGCGTGGTAACGCAGTATTTT
.	TRBJ2-1	TRBV29-1	.	CSVDQGGPGVQFF	TGCAGCGTTGATCAGGGCGGTCCGGGGGTTCAGTTCTTC
TRBD1	TRBJ2-7	TRBV2	.	CASRDRGFGEQYF	TGTGCCAGCCGGGACAGGGGATTTGGCGAGCAGTACTTC
TRBD1	TRBJ1-1	TRBV29-1	many	CSAARGQSEAFF	TGCAGCGCCGCTCGGGGACAGTCTGAAGCTTTCTTT
.	TRBJ1-3	TRBV7-3	.	CASSVSSGNTIYF	TGTGCCAGCAGCGTCAGCTCTGGAAACACCATATATTTT
TRBD2	TRBJ2-5	TRBV20-1	.	CSARPSGGQPQGTQYF	TGCAGTGCTAGGCCTAGCGGGGGGCAACCTCAAGGGACCCAGTACTTC
.	TRBJ2-3	TRBV7-9	few	CASSNGLGTDTQYF	TGTGCCAGCAGCAACGGACTTGGCACAGATACGCAGTATTTT
TRBD1	TRBJ1-6	TRBV13	once	CASSLALVDREFSPLHF	TGTGCCAGCAGCTTAGCTCTCGTGGACAGGGAGTTTTCACCCCTCCACTTT
TRBD1	TRBJ2-7	TRBV15	.	CATSRDSTGGYEQYF	TGTGCCACCAGCAGAGATTCCACAGGGGGTTACGAGCAGTACTTC
.	TRBJ1-2	TRBV12-3/TRBV12-4	many	CASSLGTWDYGYTF	TGTGCCAGCAGTTTAGGGACGTGGGACTATGGCTACACCTTC
.	TRBJ1-2	TRBV6-2/TRBV6-3	.	CASSNPSTMLDTF	TGTGCCAGCAGTAACCCCTCCACTATGCTCGACACCTTC
TRBD2	TRBJ2-7	TRBV28	many	CASSLLAGQAYEQYF	TGTGCCAGCAGTTTGCTAGCGGGACAAGCCTACGAGCAGTACTTC
TRBD1	TRBJ2-3	TRBV3-1	few	CASSQIDRGSTDTQYF	TGTGCCAGCAGCCAAATCGACAGGGGAAGTACAGATACGCAGTATTTT
.	TRBJ1-1	TRBV19	.	CASSMGRNTEAFF	TGTGCCAGTAGTATGGGGCGGAACACTGAAGCTTTCTTT
TRBD1	TRBJ2-5	TRBV5-1	many	CASSVGQGVSETQYF	TGCGCCAGCAGCGTGGGACAGGGTGTTTCGGAGACCCAGTACTTC
.	TRBJ2-7	TRBV25-1	.	CASSIMAGASYEQYF	TGTGCCAGTAGTATAATGGCAGGGGCTTCCTACGAGCAGTACTTC
.	TRBJ2-5	TRBV11-2	few	CASSPFPLQETQYF	TGTGCCAGCAGTCCCTTCCCACTCCAAGAGACCCAGTACTTC
TRBD1	TRBJ1-2	TRBV24-1	many	CATSDFRTGGGYGYTF	TGTGCCACCAGTGATTTTCGGACAGGGGGCGGCTATGGCTACACCTTC
.	TRBJ1-1	TRBV7-9	once	CASSSFHGAEAFF	TGTGCCAGCAGCTCTTTTCACGGTGCTGAAGCTTTCTTT
TRBD2	TRBJ2-1	TRBV15	few	CASGTSRGEQFF	TGTGCCAGCGGGACTAGCCGGGGCGAGCAGTTCTTC
TRBD2	TRBJ2-1	TRBV12-3/TRBV12-4	many	CASSFGSGGANEQFF	TGTGCCAGCAGTTTTGGTAGCGGGGGGGCCAATGAGCAGTTCTTC
TRBD1	TRBJ1-1	TRBV12-3/TRBV12-4	many	CASRRTGATTGAFF	TGTGCCAGCAGGCGAACAGGGGCCACCACCGGAGCTTTCTTT
.	TRBJ1-6	TRBV7-9	few	CASSLSANSPLHF	TGTGCCAGCAGCCTGTCCGCAAATTCACCCCTCCACTTT
.	TRBJ2-1	TRBV11-2	many	CASSLEQGSYNEQFF	TGTGCCAGCAGCTTAGAACAGGGCTCCTACAATGAGCAGTTCTTC
.	TRBJ1-5	TRBV11-2	many	CASSLGRLSVGQPQHF	TGTGCCAGCAGCTTAGGGAGGCTCTCGGTAGGTCAGCCCCAGCATTTT
.	TRBJ2-7	TRBV19	once	CASSLGSLYEQYF	TGTGCCAGTAGCCTAGGCAGCCTCTACGAGCAGTACTTC
.	TRBJ1-4	TRBV2	.	CASSVWGNEKLFF	TGTGCCAGCAGTGTCTGGGGTAATGAAAAACTGTTTTTT
.	TRBJ1-1	TRBV20-1	.	CSARSPWPNTEAFF	TGCAGTGCTAGGTCACCCTGGCCTAACACTGAAGCTTTCTTT
.	TRBJ2-1	TRBV10-3	many	CASQSAGLSGNEQFF	TGTGCCTCCCAGTCCGCAGGACTTAGTGGCAATGAGCAGTTCTTC
.	TRBJ2-1	TRBV19	few	CAGSIPRGGRLNNEQFF	TGTGCCGGTAGTATTCCTCGAGGGGGACGGTTAAACAATGAGCAGTTCTTC